The present entry profiles one TCR beta chain with its context. Its antigen is not yet known. Within one base of it there is no much larger clone, and no base qualities were kept. TCRbeta CDR3 regions were amplified from genomic DNA using the immunoSEQ Assay, a bias-controlled multiplex PCR. As for the original processing: The number of nucleated cells in each sample was estimated from the amplification of reference gene primers within the assay. To quantify the absolute abundance of each unique TCRbeta CDR3 rearrangement, sequence reads were collapsed and filtered. For each sample, productive Simpson clonality was calculated by taking the square root of Simpson's diversity index across productive rearrangements. Imported from immuneACCESS, the table was reduced by TCRdb to in-frame sequences with V and J called. These copies leave out some clones; in studies compared against another copy, an unresolved V gene accounts for under half, and the cause of the remainder is not known. That table furnishes V, J and clone size, whereas the DNA furnished D and trimming. Present in this sample are under 200,000 clones, 80% to 90% of which were seen just once. The ten top clones hold over 13% of the sample.

The data stem from a study of blood T cell repertoires in COVID-19 (dated by TCRdb to 2020 to 2021). Notes on the research overall: Samples from collaborators originated in the United States, Italy and Spain and spanned both the acute and convalescent phases of COVID-19. The material from the prospective study consisted of cDNA or gDNA derived from T cells, B-cell-depleted T cells, or PBMCs. The dataset comprised deeply sampled blood TCRbeta repertoires from subjects exposed to, actively infected with, or recovered from COVID-19. The repertoires were released in a freely available public database intended as a resource for research on the immune response to SARS-CoV-2. The samples were drawn from two sources: the first 160 participants of the ongoing ImmuneRACE study, and 1,254 subjects contributed by 6 global collaborators. The sample metadata nearly always contained a de-identified subject ID, COVID-19 status, age in years and sex. HLA class I and class II types, where available, came from metadata supplied by the sample provider rather than from assay-based typing.

Clipping removes 1 base from V and 7 bases from J, with 4 as the unmatched junction base count. The germline V gene (reference sequence) specifies GTSNPN as CDR1 and SVGIG as CDR2. Spanning cysteine to phenylalanine, the CDR3 consists of 13 amino acids. Just the 39-base CDR3 DNA is kept, in frame starting at base 1. General study outcomes and caveats: The amount of clinical and demographic metadata varied by source and participant and was provided uncurated.

Collaborating institutions collected whole blood in K2EDTA tubes following their own protocols. For TCRbeta analysis, collaborator samples were shipped as frozen whole blood, as isolated PBMCs, or as DNA extracted from either sample type. The rearrangement joined TRBV30 to TRBJ1-5, with 7 bases in between that match TRBD1. This clonotype was obtained from a man aged 30-40 years with active or convalescent COVID-19. The material sequenced was peripheral blood. The CDR3: CAWSEGAGQPQHF. In nucleotides, the sequence is TGTGCCTGGAGTGAGGGGGCCGGGCAGCCCCAGCATTTT.